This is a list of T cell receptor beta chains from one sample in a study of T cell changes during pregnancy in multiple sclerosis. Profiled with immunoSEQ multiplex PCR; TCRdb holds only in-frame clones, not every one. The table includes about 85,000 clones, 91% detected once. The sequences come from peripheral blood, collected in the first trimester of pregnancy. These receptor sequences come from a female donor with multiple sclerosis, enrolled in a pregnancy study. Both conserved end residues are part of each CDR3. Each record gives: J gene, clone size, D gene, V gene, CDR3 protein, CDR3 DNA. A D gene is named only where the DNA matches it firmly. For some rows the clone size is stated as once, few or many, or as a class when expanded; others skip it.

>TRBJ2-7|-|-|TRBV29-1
CSVSVAGEQYF
TGCAGCGTTAGTGTGGCGGGGGAGCAGTACTTC
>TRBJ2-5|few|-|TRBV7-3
CASGYTNQETQYF
TGTGCCAGCGGCTACACTAATCAAGAGACCCAGTACTTC
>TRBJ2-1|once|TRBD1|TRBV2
CASSAPGQGLNEQFF
TGTGCCAGCAGTGCGCCGGGACAGGGGTTAAATGAGCAGTTCTTC
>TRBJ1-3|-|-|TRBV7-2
CASSLPLITGNTIYF
TGTGCCAGCAGCTTGCCACTGATAACTGGAAACACCATATATTTT
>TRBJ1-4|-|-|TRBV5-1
CASSLNLRDSNEKLFF
TGCGCCAGCAGCTTAAATCTTAGGGACTCTAATGAAAAACTGTTTTTT
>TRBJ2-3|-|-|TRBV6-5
CASSYKLADTQYF
TGTGCCAGCAGTTACAAACTCGCAGATACGCAGTATTTT
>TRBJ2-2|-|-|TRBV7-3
CASSLGGAGTGELFF
TGTGCCAGCAGCCTGGGGGGAGCGGGCACCGGGGAGCTGTTTTTT
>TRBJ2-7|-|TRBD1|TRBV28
CASSPGQGGSYEQYF
TGTGCCAGCAGTCCGGGACAGGGCGGCTCCTACGAGCAGTACTTC
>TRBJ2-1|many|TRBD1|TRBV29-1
CSVGTGEDGEQFF
TGCAGCGTCGGGACAGGGGAGGACGGTGAGCAGTTCTTC
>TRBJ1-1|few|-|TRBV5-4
CASSLVFEANTEAFF
TGTGCCAGCAGCTTGGTATTTGAGGCAAACACTGAAGCTTTCTTT
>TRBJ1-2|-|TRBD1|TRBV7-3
CASSPDRDYGYTF
TGTGCCAGCAGCCCTGACAGGGACTATGGCTACACCTTC
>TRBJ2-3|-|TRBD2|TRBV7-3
CASSLLAGVDTQYF
TGTGCCAGCAGCTTACTAGCGGGAGTAGATACGCAGTATTTT
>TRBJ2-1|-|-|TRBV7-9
CASSPRGGSRSHYNEQFF
TGTGCCAGCAGCCCCCGTGGAGGGTCCAGATCCCATTACAATGAGCAGTTCTTC
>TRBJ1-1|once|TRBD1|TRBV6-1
CASQGQGYGEAFF
TGTGCCAGCCAGGGACAGGGGTACGGTGAAGCTTTCTTT
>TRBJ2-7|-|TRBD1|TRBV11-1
CASSFGQADEQYF
TGTGCCAGCAGCTTCGGACAGGCTGACGAGCAGTACTTC
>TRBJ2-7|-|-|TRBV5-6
CASSRQAYEQYF
TGTGCCAGCAGTCGGCAGGCCTACGAGCAGTACTTC
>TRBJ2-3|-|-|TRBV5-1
CASSLERPSTDTQYF
TGCGCCAGCAGCTTGGAGCGGCCTAGCACAGATACGCAGTATTTT
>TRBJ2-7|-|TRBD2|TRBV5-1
CASSLVLAGDHEQYF
TGCGCCAGCAGCTTGGTTCTAGCGGGAGATCACGAGCAGTACTTC
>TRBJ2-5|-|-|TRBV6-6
CASSFRPSLTQETQYF
TGTGCCAGCAGTTTCCGACCGAGTCTGACTCAAGAGACCCAGTACTTC
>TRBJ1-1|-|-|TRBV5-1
CASSSDTVNTEAFF
TGCGCCAGCAGCTCGGACACGGTGAACACTGAAGCTTTCTTT
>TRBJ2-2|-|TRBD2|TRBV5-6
CASSFTIAGKLTGELFF
TGTGCCAGCAGCTTCACCATAGCGGGGAAATTGACCGGGGAGCTGTTTTTT
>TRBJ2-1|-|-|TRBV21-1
CASPPNRGNEQFF
TGTGCCAGCCCACCCAATCGAGGGAATGAGCAGTTCTTC
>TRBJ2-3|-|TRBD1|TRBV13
CASSARTGSTDTQYF
TGTGCCAGCAGCGCCCGGACAGGGAGCACAGATACGCAGTATTTT
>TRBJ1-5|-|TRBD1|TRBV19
CASRTGTGVTQPQHF
TGTGCCAGTAGGACCGGGACAGGGGTCACTCAGCCCCAGCATTTT
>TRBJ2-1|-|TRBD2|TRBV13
CASSFIGGLIGTPKGGFRDEQFF
TGTGCCAGCAGCTTTATCGGAGGCCTAATTGGGACTCCTAAGGGAGGGTTCAGGGATGAGCAGTTCTTC
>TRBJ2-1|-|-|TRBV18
CASSPSTYNEQFF
TGTGCCAGCTCACCTTCCACCTACAATGAGCAGTTCTTC
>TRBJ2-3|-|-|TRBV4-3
CASSQDGTDTQYF
TGCGCCAGCAGCCAAGACGGGACAGATACGCAGTATTTT
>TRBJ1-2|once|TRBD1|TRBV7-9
CASSSDRGPYGYTF
TGTGCCAGCAGCTCTGACAGGGGGCCCTATGGCTACACCTTC
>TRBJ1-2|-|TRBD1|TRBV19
CASRDRGSGYGYTF
TGTGCCAGCCGAGACAGGGGTTCAGGCTATGGCTACACCTTC
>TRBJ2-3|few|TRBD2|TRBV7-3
CASSSGLGADTQYF
TGTGCCAGCAGCTCGGGACTAGGGGCAGATACGCAGTATTTT
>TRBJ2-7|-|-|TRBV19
CASSRTAGGYEQYF
TGTGCCAGTAGCCGGACCGCCGGGGGTTACGAGCAGTACTTC
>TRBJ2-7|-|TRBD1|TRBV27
CASRGQGAYEQYF
TGTGCCAGCAGAGGACAGGGGGCCTACGAGCAGTACTTC
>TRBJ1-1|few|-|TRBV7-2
CASSPTGSDLNTEAFF
TGTGCCAGCAGCCCTACAGGGTCCGACTTGAACACTGAAGCTTTCTTT
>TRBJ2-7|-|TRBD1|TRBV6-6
CASSPPGQGRREQYF
TGTGCCAGCAGTCCTCCGGGACAGGGGAGGCGAGAGCAGTACTTC
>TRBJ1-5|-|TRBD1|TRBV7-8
CASSLGQGKQPQHF
TGTGCCAGCAGCCTTGGACAGGGGAAGCAGCCCCAGCATTTT
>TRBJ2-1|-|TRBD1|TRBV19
CASSSDRGERDNEQFF
TGTGCCAGTAGTTCGGACAGGGGGGAAAGGGACAATGAGCAGTTCTTC
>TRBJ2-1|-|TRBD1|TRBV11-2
CASSQWTGRNEQFF
TGTGCCAGCAGCCAATGGACAGGGAGGAATGAGCAGTTCTTC
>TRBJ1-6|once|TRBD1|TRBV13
CASTFLQGAVSPLHF
TGTGCCAGCACCTTCTTACAGGGGGCGGTTTCACCCCTCCACTTT
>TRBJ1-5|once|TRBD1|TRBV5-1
CASSSDGTGNQPQHF
TGCGCCAGCAGCTCGGACGGGACAGGCAATCAGCCCCAGCATTTT
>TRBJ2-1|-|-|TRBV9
CASSVNPLAGNEQFF
TGTGCCAGCAGCGTAAACCCCCTAGCAGGCAATGAGCAGTTCTTC
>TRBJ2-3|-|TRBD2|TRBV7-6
CASSLVAGGPDTQYF
TGTGCCAGCAGCTTAGTTGCGGGGGGGCCAGATACGCAGTATTTT
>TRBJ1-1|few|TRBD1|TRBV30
CAWSFSVRDSEAFF
TGTGCCTGGAGTTTCTCTGTCCGGGACAGTGAAGCTTTCTTT
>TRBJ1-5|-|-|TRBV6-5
CASSYPRGRNQPQHF
TGTGCCAGCAGTTACCCCAGGGGACGCAATCAGCCCCAGCATTTT
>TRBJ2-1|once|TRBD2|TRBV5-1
CASSLVTAGGYNEQFF
TGCGCCAGCAGCTTGGTTACGGCGGGGGGGTATAATGAGCAGTTCTTC
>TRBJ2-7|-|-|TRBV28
CATIPGQGAPGTRAYEQYF
TGTGCCACCATACCGGGACAAGGGGCTCCGGGGACCAGGGCTTACGAGCAGTACTTC
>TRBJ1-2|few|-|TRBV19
CASGGDGNYGYTF
TGTGCCAGCGGGGGAGACGGAAACTATGGCTACACCTTC
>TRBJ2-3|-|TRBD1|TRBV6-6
CATRTGGGTDTQYF
TGTGCCACTCGGACAGGGGGCGGTACAGATACGCAGTATTTT
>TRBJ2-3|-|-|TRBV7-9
CASSLIGSRGDTQYF
TGTGCCAGCAGCTTAATTGGCTCGAGAGGAGATACGCAGTATTTT
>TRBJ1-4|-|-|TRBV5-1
CASSLGVANEKLFF
TGCGCCAGCAGCTTGGGGGTAGCGAATGAAAAACTGTTTTTT
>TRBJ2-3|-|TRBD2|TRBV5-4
CASSPQGGRDTQYF
TGTGCCAGCAGCCCCCAGGGCGGGAGAGATACGCAGTATTTT
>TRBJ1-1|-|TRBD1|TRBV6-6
CASTGTGGTEAFF
TGTGCCAGCACCGGTACAGGGGGCACTGAAGCTTTCTTT
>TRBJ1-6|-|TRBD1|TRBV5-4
CASSRDSNSPLHF
TGTGCCAGCAGCCGGGACAGCAATTCACCCCTCCACTTT